Sequencing of this TCR beta chain was carried out in a study of OX40 agonist ivuxolimab in advanced cancers. Study-wide context: Patients in dose escalation had liver, melanoma, kidney or head and neck cancers. There were three patients with partial responses, one having hepatocellular carcinoma and two cutaneous melanoma.

The CDR3 has 14 amino acids. Germline V gene sequence: CDR1 MNHEY, CDR2 SVGAGI. Trimming stripped 6 bases from V and 5 bases from J, with 16 bases between. Autoimmune disease history or systemic immunosuppression was exclusionary. Only in-frame clones appear in the TCRdb table, and some are missing; sequencing was by immunoSEQ multiplex PCR. Here the sample spans around 48,000 clones, around 83% being singletons. This material consisted of CD4+ or CD8+ T cells sorted from blood, taken in a trial of the OX40 agonist ivuxolimab. This TCR was sampled from an adult with an advanced solid tumor such as melanoma, head and neck, liver or kidney cancer. The chain employs TRBV6-5 and TRBJ1-2; D may be TRBD1 (6 bases). CDR3 DNA sequence: TGTGCCAGCAGCCCCAACAGGGACTATTATGGCTACACCTTC. It codes for CASSPNRDYYGYTF.